This is a list of T cell receptor beta chains from one sample in a study of cytomegalovirus exposure and HLA in healthy donors. TCRdb keeps only in-frame clones here, not all; method: immunoSEQ multiplex PCR. This table holds fewer than 250,000 clones, less than 85% found once. Specimen: PBMCs. The receptors shown here come from a man aged 18 to 35 in good health and CMV-seronegative. The CDR3 runs from the conserved cysteine through the conserved F or W. A D gene is named only where the DNA matches it firmly. The size field is filled for only some rows; it gives once, few, many or a size class.

V gene,D gene,J gene,clone size,CDR3 protein,CDR3 DNA
TRBV7-3,-,TRBJ2-7,-,CASSWGARGTYEQYF,TGTGCCAGCAGCTGGGGGGCCAGGGGGACCTACGAGCAGTACTTC
TRBV27,TRBD1,TRBJ1-2,-,CASSLRRDRVYTF,TGTGCCAGCAGTTTACGCCGGGACAGGGTCTACACCTTC
TRBV27,TRBD1,TRBJ1-1,-,CASSPRDSNRGTEAFF,TGTGCCAGCAGTCCCCGGGACAGTAATCGAGGCACTGAAGCTTTCTTT
TRBV29-1,TRBD1,TRBJ1-2,-,CSVSGGSGYTF,TGCAGCGTTTCAGGGGGCAGTGGCTACACCTTC
TRBV27,-,TRBJ2-5,-,CASSLTPTGGLETQYF,TGTGCCAGCAGTTTAACCCCGACAGGAGGCCTTGAGACCCAGTACTTC
TRBV4-1,-,TRBJ1-1,-,CASSRKQENTEAFF,TGCGCCAGCAGCCGCAAACAGGAAAACACTGAAGCTTTCTTT
TRBV28,TRBD1,TRBJ2-7,once,CASSLRTRTGVGLYEQYF,TGTGCCAGCAGTTTACGAACGAGGACAGGGGTCGGTCTCTACGAGCAGTACTTC
TRBV18,TRBD1,TRBJ1-5,few,CASSLETGIVGQPQHF,TGTGCCAGCTCACTAGAGACAGGGATCGTGGGTCAGCCCCAGCATTTT
TRBV11-2,-,TRBJ2-4,-,CASSLGVGRGPKNIQYF,TGTGCCAGCAGCTTAGGAGTGGGCAGAGGGCCCAAAAACATTCAGTACTTC
TRBV19,TRBD1,TRBJ2-2,-,CASSIIVWDRVVPGELFF,TGTGCCAGTAGTATAATAGTCTGGGACAGGGTGGTCCCCGGGGAGCTGTTTTTT
TRBV2,-,TRBJ2-5,-,CASSGNRGETQYF,TGTGCCAGCAGTGGGAATAGAGGAGAGACCCAGTACTTC
TRBV18,TRBD2,TRBJ2-3,-,CASSPPNSGRATDTQYF,TGTGCCAGCTCACCACCCAATAGCGGGAGGGCCACAGATACGCAGTATTTT
TRBV10-2,TRBD2,TRBJ2-1,-,CASTSLAYEQFF,TGCGCCAGCACTTCACTAGCGTATGAGCAGTTCTTC
TRBV29-1,-,TRBJ2-5,-,CSVDRSGKETQYF,TGCAGCGTTGACCGGTCAGGGAAAGAGACCCAGTACTTC
TRBV21-1,-,TRBJ2-6,-,CASSKAGDFYGSGANVLTF,TGTGCCAGCAGCAAAGCCGGGGATTTTTATGGCTCTGGGGCCAACGTCCTGACTTTC
TRBV5-1,-,TRBJ1-3,-,CASSLVTSSGNTIYF,TGCGCCAGCAGCTTGGTAACGAGCTCTGGAAACACCATATATTTT
TRBV10-1,TRBD1,TRBJ1-1,-,CASSEGGWTEAFF,TGCGCCAGCAGTGAAGGGGGCTGGACTGAAGCTTTCTTT
TRBV4-1,-,TRBJ1-4,-,CASSLLSDEKLFF,TGCGCCAGCAGCCTTTTGTCTGATGAAAAACTGTTTTTT
TRBV6-5,-,TRBJ2-7,-,CASSYSGTGEQYF,TGTGCCAGCAGTTACTCTGGGACTGGGGAGCAGTACTTC
TRBV9,-,TRBJ1-5,-,CASSVQGTEGQPQHF,TGTGCCAGCAGCGTACAAGGGACTGAAGGTCAGCCCCAGCATTTT
TRBV21-1,-,TRBJ2-7,-,CASRTTGKGTNEQYF,TGTGCCAGCAGGACGACAGGGAAAGGTACTAACGAGCAGTACTTC
TRBV10-1,-,TRBJ2-7,-,CASSESRTYEQYF,TGCGCCAGCAGTGAATCCAGGACCTACGAGCAGTACTTC
TRBV2,-,TRBJ1-4,-,CASSVLGQLNEKLFF,TGTGCCAGCAGTGTTCTAGGTCAGTTAAACGAAAAACTGTTTTTT
TRBV11-2,TRBD2,TRBJ2-7,once,CASSPTSGSREQYF,TGTGCCAGCAGCCCCACTAGCGGGAGTCGCGAGCAGTACTTC
TRBV10-3,-,TRBJ2-7,few,CAIGFTAYEQYF,TGTGCCATCGGCTTCACAGCCTACGAGCAGTACTTC
TRBV18,-,TRBJ2-3,-,CASTVVLTDTQYF,TGTGCCAGCACGGTGGTTCTCACAGATACGCAGTATTTT
TRBV18,-,TRBJ2-2,few,CASSPGLTTGELFF,TGTGCCAGCTCACCAGGACTGACCACCGGGGAGCTGTTTTTT
TRBV2,-,TRBJ2-5,-,CASSEALGGAETQYF,TGTGCCAGCAGTGAAGCATTGGGGGGAGCAGAGACCCAGTACTTC
TRBV19,-,TRBJ2-1,-,CASSMGGGEQFF,TGTGCCAGTAGTATGGGAGGAGGAGAGCAGTTCTTC
TRBV7-9,-,TRBJ2-5,-,CASSLKQSNGTQYF,TGTGCCAGCAGCTTAAAACAGAGCAACGGGACCCAGTACTTC
TRBV28,-,TRBJ2-6,-,CASSSVGANVLTF,TGTGCCAGCAGTTCAGTCGGGGCCAACGTCCTGACTTTC
TRBV6-5,-,TRBJ1-1,few,CASTPGGGTEAFF,TGTGCCAGCACCCCCGGGGGAGGGACTGAAGCTTTCTTT
TRBV4-2,-,TRBJ2-2,few,CASSLRRGGTGELFF,TGTGCCAGCAGCCTTCGTCGCGGTGGCACCGGGGAGCTGTTTTTT
TRBV29-1,TRBD2,TRBJ2-7,-,CSVAFRDYPYEQYF,TGCAGCGTTGCCTTTAGGGACTACCCCTACGAGCAGTACTTC
TRBV4-1,TRBD1,TRBJ1-1,-,CASSRQQGVGTEAFF,TGCGCCAGCAGCCGACAACAGGGGGTGGGCACTGAAGCTTTCTTT
TRBV7-9,TRBD1,TRBJ2-7,-,CASSHPTGSYEQYF,TGTGCCAGCAGCCACCCGACAGGGAGCTACGAGCAGTACTTC
TRBV6-5,-,TRBJ1-2,-,CASSYEPYPDTGYTF,TGTGCCAGCAGTTATGAACCCTATCCTGACACCGGCTACACCTTC
TRBV5-6,TRBD1,TRBJ2-5,-,CASSVRQGETQYF,TGTGCCAGCAGCGTAAGACAGGGGGAGACCCAGTACTTC
TRBV18,-,TRBJ2-7,-,CASSPGGSGYEQYF,TGTGCCAGCTCACCAGGAGGGAGTGGGTACGAGCAGTACTTC
TRBV7-9,-,TRBJ2-1,-,CASSYEFF,TGTGCCAGCAGTTATGAGTTCTTC
TRBV5-1,TRBD1,TRBJ2-1,-,CASSVGQGLSEQFF,TGCGCCAGCAGCGTGGGACAGGGGTTGAGTGAGCAGTTCTTC
TRBV7-2,-,TRBJ1-2,-,CASSLGSYYGYTF,TGTGCCAGCAGCTTAGGGAGCTATTATGGCTACACCTTC
TRBV5-1,TRBD1,TRBJ1-5,-,CASSSTGGGEPQHF,TGCGCCAGCAGTTCCACAGGGGGCGGAGAGCCCCAGCATTTT
TRBV29-1,TRBD2,TRBJ2-3,-,CSVRRSGRETDTQYF,TGCAGCGTCCGGCGAAGCGGGAGGGAGACAGATACGCAGTATTTT
TRBV5-4,-,TRBJ2-3,-,CASSLDPGSTDTQYF,TGTGCCAGCAGCTTGGATCCGGGGAGCACAGATACGCAGTATTTT
TRBV5-4,TRBD1,TRBJ2-1,-,CASSFPGQADNEQFF,TGTGCCAGCAGCTTCCCGGGACAGGCGGACAATGAGCAGTTCTTC
TRBV6-5,TRBD1,TRBJ1-5,-,CASSRQGHNQPQHF,TGTGCCAGCAGTCGACAGGGGCACAATCAGCCCCAGCATTTT
TRBV5-1,-,TRBJ1-3,-,CASSMDSVSGNTIYF,TGCGCCAGCAGCATGGACAGTGTCTCTGGAAACACCATATATTTT
TRBV5-1,TRBD2,TRBJ2-3,-,CASSLIYSGGTDTQYF,TGCGCCAGCAGCTTGATTTATAGCGGGGGCACAGATACGCAGTATTTT
TRBV19,TRBD2,TRBJ2-3,-,CASSNNLAGGSTDTQYF,TGTGCCAGTAGCAACAACTTAGCGGGGGGGAGCACAGATACGCAGTATTTT
TRBV29-1,-,TRBJ1-1,-,CSVSGRGGTEAFF,TGCAGCGTCTCAGGTAGGGGAGGCACTGAAGCTTTCTTT
TRBV19,TRBD1,TRBJ1-1,-,CASSITSSRGRTAFF,TGTGCCAGTAGTATTACTTCGAGCAGGGGGCGTACAGCTTTCTTT
TRBV2,-,TRBJ2-2,-,CASSDRANTGELFF,TGTGCCAGCAGTGACAGGGCGAACACCGGGGAGCTGTTTTTT